This TCR beta chain was identified during a study of T cell repertoires in cytomegalovirus infection. Overall study context: It was the public TCR beta signatures that indicated both CMV infection and matching HLA type.

MiXCR, run by TCRdb on the reads, gives a single entry per CDR3 protein. The sample has about 260,000 distinct CDR3 sequences; roughly 15% are singletons. This clonotype has a count of ten or more. As yet, its antigen is unknown. General study points: It was HLA-C-restricted CMV-specific TCR beta clonotypes that dominated the response ex vivo.

Trimming removed 5 bases at V and 0 bases at J, with 14 bases between. The length of the CDR3 is 16 residues. CDR1 is MNHNS and CDR2 is SASEGT in the germline V gene. The specimen was PBMCs. The rearrangement uses TRBV6-1 and TRBJ2-4; tentatively, D is TRBD1 or TRBD2 (5 bases each). This TCR derives from a human donor in good health (CMV status not recorded). Some clones in this sample may be carry-over from other donors' samples. In nucleotides, the CDR3 is TGTGCCAGCAGTAATGGTGAGGGGCTAGCCAAAAACATTCAGTACTTC. It translates to CASSNGEGLAKNIQYF.